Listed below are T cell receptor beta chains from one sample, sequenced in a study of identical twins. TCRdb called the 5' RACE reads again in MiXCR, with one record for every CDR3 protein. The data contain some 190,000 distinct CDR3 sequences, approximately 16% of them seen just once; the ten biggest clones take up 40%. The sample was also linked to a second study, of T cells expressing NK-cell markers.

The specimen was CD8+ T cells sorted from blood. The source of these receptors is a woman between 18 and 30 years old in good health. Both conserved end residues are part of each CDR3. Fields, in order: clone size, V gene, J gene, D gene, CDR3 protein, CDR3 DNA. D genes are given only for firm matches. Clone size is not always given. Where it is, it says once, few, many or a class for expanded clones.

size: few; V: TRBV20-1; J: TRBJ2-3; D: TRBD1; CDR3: CSARDTQGEGTDTQYF; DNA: TGCAGTGCTAGAGATACACAGGGGGAGGGCACAGATACGCAGTATTTT
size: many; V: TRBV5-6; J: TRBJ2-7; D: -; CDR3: CASSFRSRPSYEQYF; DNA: TGTGCCAGCAGTTTCCGGTCACGGCCCTCCTACGAGCAGTACTTC
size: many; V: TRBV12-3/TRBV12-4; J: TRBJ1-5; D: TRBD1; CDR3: CASSPWDRGLRNQPQHF; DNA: TGTGCCAGCAGTCCATGGGACAGGGGGCTCCGCAATCAGCCCCAGCATTTT
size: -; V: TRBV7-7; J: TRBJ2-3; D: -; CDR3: CASSPGTTQGDTQYF; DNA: TGTGCTAGCAGTCCAGGGACTACCCAGGGGGATACGCAGTATTTT
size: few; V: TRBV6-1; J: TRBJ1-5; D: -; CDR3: CASSPSGSNQPQHF; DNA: TGTGCCAGCAGCCCATCAGGTAGCAATCAGCCCCAGCATTTT
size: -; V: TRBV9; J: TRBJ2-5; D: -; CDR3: CASSVEQGRGETQYF; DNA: TGTGCCAGCAGCGTAGAGCAGGGTCGGGGGGAGACCCAGTACTTC
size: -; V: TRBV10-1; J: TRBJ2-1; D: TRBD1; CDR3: CASTPWMGQGVIEQFF; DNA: TGCGCCAGCACTCCTTGGATGGGACAGGGGGTGATTGAGCAGTTCTTC
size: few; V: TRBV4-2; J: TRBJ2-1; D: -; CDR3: CASSQDGGRPSNEQFF; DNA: TGTGCCAGCAGCCAAGATGGAGGACGGCCATCCAATGAGCAGTTCTTC
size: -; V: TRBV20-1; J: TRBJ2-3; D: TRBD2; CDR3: CSARDSSGGITSTDTQYF; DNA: TGCAGTGCTAGAGATTCTAGCGGGGGAATAACTAGCACAGATACGCAGTATTTT
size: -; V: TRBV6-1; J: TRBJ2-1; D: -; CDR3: CASSRDHSYNEQFF; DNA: TGTGCCAGCAGTCGGGACCACTCCTACAATGAGCAGTTCTTC
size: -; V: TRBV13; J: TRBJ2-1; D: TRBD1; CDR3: CASSSETGVNEQFF; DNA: TGTGCCAGCAGTTCAGAGACAGGGGTCAATGAGCAGTTCTTC
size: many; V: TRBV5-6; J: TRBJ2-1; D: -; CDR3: CASSFTSSYNEQFF; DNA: TGTGCCAGCAGCTTTACTAGCTCCTACAATGAGCAGTTCTTC
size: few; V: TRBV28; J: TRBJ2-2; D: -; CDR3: CASRIQGNTGELFF; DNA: TGTGCCAGCCGGATACAGGGTAACACCGGGGAGCTGTTTTTT
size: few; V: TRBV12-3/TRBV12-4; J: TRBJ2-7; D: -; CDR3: CASSLVESTYEQYF; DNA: TGTGCCAGCAGTTTAGTTGAGAGCACCTACGAGCAGTACTTC
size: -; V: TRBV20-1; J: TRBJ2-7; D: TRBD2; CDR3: CSAVIGRESYEQYF; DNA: TGCAGTGCTGTCATTGGGAGGGAGTCCTACGAGCAGTACTTC
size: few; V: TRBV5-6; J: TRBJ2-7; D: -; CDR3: CASSSDGPSSYEQYF; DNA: TGTGCCAGCAGCTCGGACGGACCGAGCTCCTACGAGCAGTACTTC
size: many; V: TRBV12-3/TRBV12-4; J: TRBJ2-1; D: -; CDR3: CASSLGSYNEQFF; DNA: TGTGCCAGCAGTTTGGGCTCCTACAATGAGCAGTTCTTC